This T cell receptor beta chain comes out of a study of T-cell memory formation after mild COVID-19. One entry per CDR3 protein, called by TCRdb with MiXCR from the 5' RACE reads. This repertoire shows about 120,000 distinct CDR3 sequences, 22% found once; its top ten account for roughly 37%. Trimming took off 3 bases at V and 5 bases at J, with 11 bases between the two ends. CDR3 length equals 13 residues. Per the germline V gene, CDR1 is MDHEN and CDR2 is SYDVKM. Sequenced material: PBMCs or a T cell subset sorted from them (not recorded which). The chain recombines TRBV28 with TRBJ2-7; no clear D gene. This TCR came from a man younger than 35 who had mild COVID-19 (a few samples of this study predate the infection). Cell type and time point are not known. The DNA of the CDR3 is TGTGCCAGCAGTTTTTCGGCAGGACACGAGCAGTACGTC. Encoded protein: CASSFSAGHEQYV.